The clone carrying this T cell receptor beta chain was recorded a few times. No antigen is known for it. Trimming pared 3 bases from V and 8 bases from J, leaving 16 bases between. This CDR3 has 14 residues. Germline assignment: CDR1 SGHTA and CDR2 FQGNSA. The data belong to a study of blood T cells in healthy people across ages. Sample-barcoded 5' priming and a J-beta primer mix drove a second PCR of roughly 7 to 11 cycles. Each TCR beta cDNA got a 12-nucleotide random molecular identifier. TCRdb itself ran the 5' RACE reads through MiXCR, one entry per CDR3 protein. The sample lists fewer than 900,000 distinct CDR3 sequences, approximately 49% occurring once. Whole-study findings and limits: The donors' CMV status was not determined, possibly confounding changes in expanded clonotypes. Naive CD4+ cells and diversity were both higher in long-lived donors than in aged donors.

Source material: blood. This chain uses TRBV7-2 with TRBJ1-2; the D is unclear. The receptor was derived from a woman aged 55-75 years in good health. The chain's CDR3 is CASSLVILIRGYTF. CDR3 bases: TGTGCCAGCAGCTTGGTCATCCTTATACGGGGCTACACCTTC.